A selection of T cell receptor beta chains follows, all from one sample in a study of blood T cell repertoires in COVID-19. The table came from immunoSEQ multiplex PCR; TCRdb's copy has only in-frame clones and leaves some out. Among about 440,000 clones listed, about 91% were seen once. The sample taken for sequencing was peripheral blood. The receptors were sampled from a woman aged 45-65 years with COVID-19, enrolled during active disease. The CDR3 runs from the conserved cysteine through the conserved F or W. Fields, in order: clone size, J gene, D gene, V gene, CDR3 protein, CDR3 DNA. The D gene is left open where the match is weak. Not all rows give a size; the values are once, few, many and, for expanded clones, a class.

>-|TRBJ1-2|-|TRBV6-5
CASSYSTGRDGYTF
TGTGCCAGCAGTTACTCAACAGGGAGGGATGGCTACACCTTC
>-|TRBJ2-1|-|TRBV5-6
CASSPLGRTRGNEQFF
TGTGCCAGCAGCCCCCTCGGGCGCACTCGGGGCAATGAGCAGTTCTTC
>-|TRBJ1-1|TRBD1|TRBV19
CASSISSRGARTEAFF
TGTGCCAGTAGTATCTCCTCCAGGGGGGCGAGGACTGAAGCTTTCTTT
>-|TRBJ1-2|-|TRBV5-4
CASSFPRGYGYTF
TGTGCCAGCAGCTTCCCCCGGGGCTATGGCTACACCTTC
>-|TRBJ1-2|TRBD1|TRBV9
CASSVGTGGPYGYTF
TGTGCCAGCAGCGTAGGTACAGGGGGTCCCTATGGCTACACCTTC
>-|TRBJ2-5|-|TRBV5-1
CASSLGQRETQYF
TGCGCCAGCAGCTTAGGACAGAGGGAGACCCAGTACTTC
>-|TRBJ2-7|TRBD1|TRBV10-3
CAISEGTGGNEQYF
TGTGCCATCAGTGAGGGGACAGGCGGGAACGAGCAGTACTTC
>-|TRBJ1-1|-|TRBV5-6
CASMEFPEVNTEAFF
TGTGCCAGCATGGAGTTTCCGGAAGTGAACACTGAAGCTTTCTTT
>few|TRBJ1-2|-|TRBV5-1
CASSFSGSRNYGYTF
TGCGCCAGCAGCTTCTCCGGGTCCCGCAACTATGGCTACACCTTC
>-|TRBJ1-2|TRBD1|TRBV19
CASSGQGVGGYTF
TGTGCCAGTAGCGGACAGGGGGTGGGAGGCTACACCTTC
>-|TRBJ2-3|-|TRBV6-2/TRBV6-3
CASSINGGPDTQYF
TGTGCCAGCAGCATCAACGGGGGGCCAGATACGCAGTATTTT
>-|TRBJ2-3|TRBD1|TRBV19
CASSRGTALTDTQYF
TGTGCCAGTAGTAGAGGGACAGCCCTCACAGATACGCAGTATTTT
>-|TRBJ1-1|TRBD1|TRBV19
CASSMMGTGGGNTEAFF
TGTGCCAGTAGTATGATGGGGACAGGGGGCGGGAACACTGAAGCTTTCTTT
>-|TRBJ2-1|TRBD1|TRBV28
CASSTGDRDSSYNEQFF
TGTGCCAGCAGTACAGGGGACAGGGATAGCTCCTACAATGAGCAGTTCTTC
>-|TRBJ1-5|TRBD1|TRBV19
CASSADRDYQPQHF
TGTGCCAGTAGTGCGGACAGGGACTATCAGCCCCAGCATTTT
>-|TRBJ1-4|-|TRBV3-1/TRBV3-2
CASSHIALSGEKLFF
TGTGCCAGCAGCCATATCGCATTATCGGGTGAAAAACTGTTTTTT
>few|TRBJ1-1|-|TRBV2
CASSYAPNTEAFF
TGTGCCAGCAGTTATGCGCCGAACACTGAAGCTTTCTTT
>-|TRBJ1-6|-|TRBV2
CASSEDRFNSPLHF
TGTGCCAGCAGTGAAGACAGATTTAATTCACCCCTCCACTTT
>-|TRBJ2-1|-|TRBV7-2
CASSPTGWLYNEQFF
TGTGCCAGCAGCCCCACAGGGTGGCTCTACAATGAGCAGTTCTTC
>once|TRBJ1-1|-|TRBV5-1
CASSYSDRNTEAFF
TGCGCCAGCAGCTACAGCGACAGAAACACTGAAGCTTTCTTT
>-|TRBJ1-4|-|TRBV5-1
CASSLSGREAQLFF
TGCGCCAGCAGCTTGTCCGGCAGGGAGGCCCAACTGTTTTTT
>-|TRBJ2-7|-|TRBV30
CAWNRQGNYEQYF
TGTGCCTGGAATAGGCAGGGTAACTACGAGCAGTACTTC
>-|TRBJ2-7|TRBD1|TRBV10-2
CASSKQGAGEQYF
TGCGCCAGCAGTAAACAGGGGGCGGGGGAGCAGTACTTC
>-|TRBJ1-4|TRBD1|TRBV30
CAWSPGTGDGDEKLFF
TGTGCCTGGAGCCCCGGGACAGGGGACGGAGATGAAAAACTGTTTTTT
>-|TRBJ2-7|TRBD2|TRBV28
CASSLTSGGRREQYF
TGTGCCAGCAGTTTAACTAGCGGGGGTCGCAGAGAGCAGTACTTC
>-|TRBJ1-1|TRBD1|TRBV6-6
CASSEMDRGNTEAFF
TGTGCCAGCAGCGAAATGGACAGGGGGAACACTGAAGCTTTCTTT
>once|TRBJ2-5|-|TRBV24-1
CATSVSGNQETQYF
TGTGCCACCAGTGTTTCGGGGAACCAAGAGACCCAGTACTTC
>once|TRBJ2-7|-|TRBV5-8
CASSFEYRSYEQYF
TGTGCCAGCAGCTTTGAGTACAGATCCTACGAGCAGTACTTC
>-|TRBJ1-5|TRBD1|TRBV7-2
CASSLGDRGGNQPQHF
TGTGCCAGCAGCTTGGGAGACAGGGGGGGCAATCAGCCCCAGCATTTT
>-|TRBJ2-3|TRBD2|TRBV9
CASSPTSGVTDTQYF
TGTGCCAGCAGCCCTACTAGCGGGGTTACAGATACGCAGTATTTT
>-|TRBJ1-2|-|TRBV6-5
CASSYGYRLNYGYTF
TGTGCCAGCAGTTACGGTTACAGGTTGAACTATGGCTACACCTTC
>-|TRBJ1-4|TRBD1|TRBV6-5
CASSPPGTGNEKLFF
TGTGCCAGCAGCCCCCCGGGGACAGGGAACGAAAAACTGTTTTTT
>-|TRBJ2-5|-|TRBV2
CASNLGGAGETQYF
TGTGCCAGCAATTTAGGGGGGGCAGGAGAGACCCAGTACTTC
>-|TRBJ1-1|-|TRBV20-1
CSATQLTEAFF
TGCAGTGCTACACAGCTGACTGAAGCTTTCTTT
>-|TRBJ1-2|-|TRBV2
CASSTRQVALGGYTF
TGTGCCAGCAGTACCCGACAGGTAGCACTGGGTGGCTACACCTTC
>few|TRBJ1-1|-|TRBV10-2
CASSVRLAGVNTEAFF
TGCGCCAGCAGTGTTAGGCTCGCAGGGGTGAACACTGAAGCTTTCTTT
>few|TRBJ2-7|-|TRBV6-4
CASSGPEIAYEQYF
TGTGCCAGCTCGGGTCCGGAGATAGCCTACGAGCAGTACTTC
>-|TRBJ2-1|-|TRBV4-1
CASSQVNLVSYNEQFF
TGCGCCAGCAGCCAAGTAAATCTGGTCAGTTACAATGAGCAGTTCTTC
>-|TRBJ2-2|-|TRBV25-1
CASSESFGHGTGELFF
TGTGCCAGCAGTGAATCTTTTGGTCACGGCACCGGGGAGCTGTTTTTT
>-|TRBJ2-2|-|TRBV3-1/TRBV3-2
CASSQGRNTGELFF
TGTGCCAGCAGCCAAGGGAGGAACACCGGGGAGCTGTTTTTT
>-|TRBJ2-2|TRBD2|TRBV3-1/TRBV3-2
CASSQGRLAGTGELFF
TGTGCCAGCAGCCAGGGTCGACTAGCGGGCACCGGGGAGCTGTTTTTT
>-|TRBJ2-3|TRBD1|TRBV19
CASRDRGRNTDTQYF
TGTGCCAGTAGGGACAGGGGGAGGAACACAGATACGCAGTATTTT
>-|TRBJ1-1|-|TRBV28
CASSLDSLDTEAFF
TGTGCCAGCAGTTTAGACAGTCTTGACACTGAAGCTTTCTTT
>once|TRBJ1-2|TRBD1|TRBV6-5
CASILTGTGGYTF
TGTGCCAGCATATTGACAGGGACGGGAGGCTACACCTTC
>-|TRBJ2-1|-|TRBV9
CASSVGRTAYNEQFF
TGTGCCAGCAGCGTAGGGAGGACAGCCTACAATGAGCAGTTCTTC
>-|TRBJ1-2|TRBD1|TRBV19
CASSITGQGDTGYTF
TGTGCCAGTAGTATTACCGGACAGGGCGACACGGGCTACACCTTC
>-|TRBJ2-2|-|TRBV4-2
CASSQDIRSNTGELFF
TGTGCCAGCAGCCAAGATATCAGGTCGAACACCGGGGAGCTGTTTTTT
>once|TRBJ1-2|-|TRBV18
CASSPSGREREGYTF
TGTGCCAGCTCACCATCAGGCCGCGAAAGGGAGGGCTACACCTTC
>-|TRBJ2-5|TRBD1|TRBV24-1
CATSDIGQGIQETQYF
TGTGCCACCAGTGACATAGGACAGGGGATTCAAGAGACCCAGTACTTC
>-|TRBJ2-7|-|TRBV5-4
CASSYALTGSYEQYF
TGTGCCAGCAGCTATGCTCTGACAGGCTCCTACGAGCAGTACTTC
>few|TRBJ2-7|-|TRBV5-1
CASSLDGQLALVEQYF
TGCGCCAGCAGCCTGGACGGACAATTGGCCCTAGTGGAGCAGTACTTC
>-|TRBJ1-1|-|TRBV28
CASSRTGPNTEAFF
TGTGCCAGCAGCCGTACAGGGCCGAACACTGAAGCTTTCTTT